The clone carrying this TCR beta chain was found many times. This sample was included in a study of T cells in Graves' hyperthyroidism and ophthalmopathy. Authors of the study amplified TCR beta CDR3 regions from RNA transcripts. An initial round of RT-PCR targeting the TCR CDR3 relied on the HTBI primer set. Each CDR3 protein gets one entry after TCRdb re-called the multiplex PCR reads with MiXCR. The table has about 370,000 distinct CDR3 sequences, roughly 15% seen once; the top ten hold around 20%. Germline values: CDR1 MNHNS, CDR2 SASEGT. The CDR3 extends over 14 amino acids. Trimming cost V 4 bases and J 2 bases; bases outside gene matches: 5. Investigators excluded patients with uncontrolled infection, other autoimmune disease, pregnancy or lactation. A roughly 9.3 ml volume of fresh peripheral blood provided the PBMCs.

This TCR was recovered from a woman aged 60-75 years with Graves' ophthalmopathy. Source material: blood. The chain is built from TRBV6-1 and TRBJ2-7, with 7 bases aligning to TRBD2. The CDR3 protein is CASSATSAAYEQYF. CDR3 sequence (DNA): TGTGCCAGCAGTGCCACTAGCGCGGCCTACGAGCAGTACTTC.